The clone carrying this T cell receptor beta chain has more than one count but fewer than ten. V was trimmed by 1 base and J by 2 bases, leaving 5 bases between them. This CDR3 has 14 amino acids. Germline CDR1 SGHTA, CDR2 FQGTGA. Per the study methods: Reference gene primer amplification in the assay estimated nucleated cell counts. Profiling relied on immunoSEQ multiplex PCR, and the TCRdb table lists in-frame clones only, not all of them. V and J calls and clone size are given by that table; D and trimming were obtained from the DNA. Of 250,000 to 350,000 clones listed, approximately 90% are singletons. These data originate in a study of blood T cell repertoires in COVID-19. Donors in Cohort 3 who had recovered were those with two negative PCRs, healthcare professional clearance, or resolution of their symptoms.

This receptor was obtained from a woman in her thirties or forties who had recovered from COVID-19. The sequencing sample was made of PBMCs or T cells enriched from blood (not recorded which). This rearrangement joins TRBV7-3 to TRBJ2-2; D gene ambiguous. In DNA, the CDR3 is TGTGCCAGCAGCTTAAGGGCCAACACCGGGGAGCTGTTTTTT. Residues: CASSLRANTGELFF.